The entry below gives a single T cell receptor beta chain sequence along with its context. This sample is drawn from a study of blood T cell repertoires in COVID-19. Original analysis: Reference gene primer amplification gave nucleated cell count estimates. Only in-frame clones appear in the TCRdb table, and some are missing; sequencing was by immunoSEQ multiplex PCR. V and J calls and clone size are copied from that table; D and trimming were computed from the DNA. The table includes approximately 440,000 clones, 90% detected once. The sequence derives from a man younger than 35 who had recovered from COVID-19. The sample was PBMCs or T cells enriched from blood (not recorded which).

The CDR3 sequence: CASSWGSRGVGTDTQYF. CDR3 in DNA: TGTGCCAGCAGCTGGGGGTCGCGCGGGGTCGGCACAGATACGCAGTATTTT. This chain uses TRBV5-6 with TRBJ2-3, with a weak D call TRBD2 (6 bases). Germline lookup yields CDR1 SGHDT and CDR2 YYEEEE. The CDR3 covers 17 residues. V was trimmed by 3 bases and J by 1 base, leaving 18 bases between them.